Given below is one T cell receptor beta chain in context. Libraries were prepared by immunoSEQ multiplex PCR; TCRdb keeps only in-frame clonotypes and omits some of them. This table holds more than 30,000 clones, 80% found once. This record belongs to a study of blood T cell repertoires in COVID-19. This sequence was found in a woman aged 70-85 years with acute or convalescent COVID-19. Specimen: peripheral blood.

The DNA for the CDR3 is TGTGCCAGCAGCTTAGGGCGAGGTTACAATGAGCAGTTCTTC. It specifies CASSLGRGYNEQFF. The V gene is TRBV11-3, the J gene TRBJ2-1, with D hard to call. The CDR3 runs to 14 residues. V dropped 1 base and J dropped 4 bases, with 8 bases sitting between them. Germline values: CDR1 SGHNT, CDR2 YENEEA.